Below are 27 T cell receptor beta chains sequenced from a single sample in a study of graft-versus-host responses after intestinal transplantation (dated by TCRdb to the early 2020s). Library construction relied on the immunoSEQ multiplex PCR assay. TCRdb provides this immuneACCESS table in a form limited to in-frame rearrangements. Some clones are lacking; in checked studies, under half of them reflect an unresolved V gene, and why the rest are absent is not known. Across this sample there are some 45,000 clones, with 85% to 95% seen only once. Together, the top ten hold 1.6% of the sample. This sample comprised PBMCs, obtained about 350 days after intestinal transplant. The receptors shown here come from a human patient who received an intestinal transplant, so some T cells may come from the graft donor.

This clone was recorded only once. The CDR3 loop reads CASSPEVQGLYTGELFF. CDR3 nucleotides: TGTGCCAGCTCACCAGAGGTTCAAGGGCTATACACCGGGGAGCTGTTTTTT. The rearrangement links TRBV18 to TRBJ2-2; no definite D call. There are 17 residues in the CDR3. Germline V gene lookup returns CDR1 KGHSH and CDR2 LQKENI. The V end was cut by 2 bases, the J end by 3 bases, with 16 bases between.

The chain combines TRBV19 with TRBJ2-7; 8 bases agree with TRBD1. Per germline, CDR1 LNHDA and CDR2 SQIVND (reference sequence). This CDR3 contains 13 residues. Losses at the gene ends were 3 bases for V and 6 bases for J; bases not matched to a gene: 4. The CDR3 region has the DNA TGTGCCAGTAGTATTAGACAGGGGAGCGAGCAGTACTTC. Translation gives CASSIRQGSEQYF.

This chain uses TRBV9 with TRBJ2-1, with no clear D. V was clipped by 0 bases and J by 6 bases, with 7 bases between them. This CDR3 is built from 13 residues. The germline CDR1 and CDR2 sequences are SGDLS and YYNGEE. As DNA, the CDR3 is TGTGCCAGCAGCGTAGTTTCCAGCAATGAGCAGTTCTTC. This translates into CASSVVSSNEQFF.

CDR3 amino acids: CASSFGTLGASGNTIYF. Written as DNA, the CDR3 is TGTGCCAGCAGCTTCGGGACACTCGGAGCCTCTGGAAACACCATATATTTT. This chain joins TRBV11-2 and TRBJ1-3, with D perhaps TRBD1 (6 bases). This CDR3 comprises 17 residues. Per the germline V gene, CDR1 is SGHAT and CDR2 is FQNNGV. V was clipped by 3 bases and J by 0 bases, with 15 bases between them.

The chain carries TRBV6-5 and TRBJ2-7; possibly TRBD1 or TRBD2 for D (6 bases each). The CDR3 length is 15 residues. V was cut by 6 bases and J by 2 bases, with 17 bases left in between. Looked up from germline, CDR1 is MNHEY and CDR2 is SVGAGI. The CDR3 sequence: CASRTLLGGAYEQYF. The CDR3 bases are TGTGCCAGCAGGACCCTCCTGGGGGGCGCCTACGAGCAGTACTTC.

This clone was counted once. This chain links TRBV7-3 with TRBJ2-5; TRBD1 is a possible D gene (6 bases). Gene TRBJ2-7 matches the end of the DNA better, so the J call may be wrong. Germline V lookup: CDR1 SGHTA, CDR2 FQGTGA. This CDR3 is built from 13 residues. CDR3 loop: CASLDRNTYEQYF. CDR3 nucleotides: TGTGCCAGCTTAGACAGGAACACCTACGAGCAGTACTTC.

The rearrangement joins TRBV5-4 to TRBJ2-1; D is perhaps TRBD2 (5 bases). The CDR3 has 19 residues. Germline CDR1 reads SGHNT; CDR2 reads YYREEE (reference sequence). Trimming left V 3 bases short and J 0 bases short, with 22 bases between. The CDR3: CASSSPGVASLGSYNEQFF. The CDR3 bases are TGTGCCAGCAGCTCCCCCGGGGTAGCGTCCCTTGGCTCCTACAATGAGCAGTTCTTC. Using reference TRBV5-4 and TRBJ2-1 for the parts outside the CDR3, the full variable domain is ETGVTQSPTHLIKTRGQQVTLRCSSQSGHNTVSWYQQALGQGPQFIFQYYREEENGRGNFPPRFSGLQFPNYSSELNVNALELDDSALYLCASSSPGVASLGSYNEQFFGPGTRLTVL.

This chain links TRBV6-5 with TRBJ1-1; the D gene is possibly TRBD1 (5 bases). Germline V gene data show CDR1 as MNHEY and CDR2 as SVGAGI. Between the trimmed V and J ends, which lost 4 bases and 1 base, there was a span of 10 bases. The CDR3 sequence is 14 residues long. DNA for the CDR3: TGTGCCAGCAGTTCCGGGACGGCGAACACTGAAGCTTTCTTT. It yields the protein CASSSGTANTEAFF.

About this clone itself: Distinct nucleotide sequences in the sample also encode this CDR3. This chain connects TRBV6-1 to TRBJ2-7; TRBD1 is a possible D gene (6 bases). The CDR3 is 14 residues long. In germline, CDR1 is MNHNS, CDR2 SASEGT. The V gene lost 9 bases and the J gene lost 1 base, with 16 bases spanning the gap. Here the CDR3 DNA reads TGTGCCAGTAGCCCCAGGGGCAGTTCCTACGAGCAGTACTTC. Its protein is CASSPRGSSYEQYF.

The chain uses TRBV15 and TRBJ2-7; a weak D match, TRBD1 (6 bases). The CDR3 has 15 amino acids. The germline CDR1 and CDR2 sequences are LNHNV and YYDKDF (reference sequence). V was clipped by 2 bases and J by 0 bases, with 11 bases between them. The CDR3 region is CATSRKTGSSYEQYF. The CDR3 DNA reads TGTGCCACCAGCAGAAAGACAGGTAGCTCCTACGAGCAGTACTTC.

V and J are TRBV2 and TRBJ2-1; possible D gene TRBD2, 7 bases. The V and J ends lost 1 base and 0 bases respectively, with 22 bases between them. Germline V lookup: CDR1 SNHLY, CDR2 FYNNEI. The CDR3 runs to 20 residues. The CDR3 sequence: CASSEEVTPRGHHSYNEQFF. The DNA for the CDR3 is TGTGCCAGCAGTGAAGAAGTTACCCCGCGGGGGCACCACTCCTACAATGAGCAGTTCTTC.

V gene TRBV7-6 combines with J gene TRBJ1-3; 12 bases agree with TRBD1. Germline V CDR1 and CDR2: SGHVS, FNYEAQ. V lost 3 bases, J lost 2 bases, and 14 bases stayed unmatched. The CDR3 runs to 20 residues. CDR3 in amino acids: CASSLPTGTGGVLTGNTIYF. As DNA, the CDR3 is TGTGCCAGCAGCTTGCCAACCGGGACAGGGGGCGTTCTGACTGGAAACACCATATATTTT.

The CDR3 is CASSAVGRAQETQYF. The CDR3 nucleotides read TGCGCCAGCAGCGCGGTAGGCAGGGCCCAAGAGACCCAGTACTTC. The chain is built from TRBV5-1 and TRBJ2-5; D may be TRBD1 (5 bases). Germline lookup yields CDR1 SGHRS and CDR2 YFSETQ. With 4 bases removed from V and 1 base from J, the gap between germline ends came to 14 bases. This CDR3 region has 15 residues. The whole variable domain, remainder taken from reference TRBV5-1 and TRBJ2-5, is KAGVTQTPRYLIKTRGQQVTLSCSPISGHRSVSWYQQTPGQGLQFLFEYFSETQRNKGNFPGRFSGRQFSNSRSEMNVSTLELGDSALYLCASSAVGRAQETQYFGPGTRLLVL.

This clone was seen once. This chain links TRBV7-9 with TRBJ1-2; TRBD1 might be the D (6 bases). Per the germline V gene, CDR1 is SEHNR and CDR2 is FQNEAQ (reference sequence). This CDR3 is built from 15 residues. With 5 bases removed from V and 5 bases from J, the gap between germline ends came to 18 bases. The CDR3 region has the DNA TGTGCCAGCAGCCGCCGGGACATGGGCTTTTATGGCTACACCTTC. It specifies CASSRRDMGFYGYTF. Supplemented by reference TRBV7-9 and TRBJ1-2, the full variable domain reads DTGVSQNPRHKITKRGQNVTFRCDPISEHNRLYWYRQTLGQGPEFLTYFQNEAQLEKSRLLSDRFSAERPKGSFSTLEIQRTEQGDSAMYLCASSRRDMGFYGYTFGSGTRLTVV.

J is TRBJ1-1 and V is TRBV7-9, with unresolved D. From germline, CDR1 is SEHNR and CDR2 FQNEAQ (reference sequence). Trimming took 5 bases from V and 4 from J, leaving 17 bases between them. The CDR3 is 15 amino acids. The CDR3 DNA reads TGTGCCAGCAGCGACGCTTTGGCGGGAGGCACTGAAGCTTTCTTT. As protein: CASSDALAGGTEAFF.

The chain has TRBV30 and TRBJ2-1; D might be TRBD1 (6 bases). Germline lookup yields CDR1 GTSNPN and CDR2 SVGIG (reference sequence). The CDR3 is 14 residues long. V was pared by 3 bases and J by 7 bases, with 16 bases between. CDR3 amino acids: CAWSGTRPWNEQFF. Written as DNA, the CDR3 is TGTGCCTGGAGCGGGACACGGCCGTGGAATGAGCAGTTCTTC.

This clone was seen only once. The rearrangement links TRBV12-1 to TRBJ2-5. TRBV12-1 is noted as a pseudogene. The CDR3 is 13 residues long. CDR3 amino acids: CASSFTAPETQYF. CDR3 coding DNA: TGTGCCAGCAGCTTTACGGCACCGGAGACCCAGTACTTC.

The V and J genes are TRBV19 and TRBJ2-5; TRBD2 matches 7 bases. This CDR3 spans 14 amino acids. CDR1 LNHDA and CDR2 SQIVND come from the germline V gene (reference sequence). V shed 6 bases and J 5 bases; nucleotides not matched to a gene: 9. The CDR3 DNA follows: TGTGCCAGTAGCCGGGGGGAAGGCGTGGAGACCCAGTACTTC. It codes for CASSRGEGVETQYF.

The rearrangement uses TRBV7-3 and TRBJ2-5; D unclear. The DNA end lines up better with TRBJ2-7; the J call may be wrong. The CDR3 extends over 13 amino acids. The V gene's germline CDR1 is SGHTA and CDR2 FQGTGA. The CDR3 here is CASSSLSSYEQYF. CDR3 sequence (DNA): TGTGCCAGCAGCTCTCTCAGCTCCTACGAGCAGTACTTC.

The chain carries TRBV6-6 and TRBJ2-7; D unclear. V lost 0 bases, J lost 0 bases, and 12 bases lay in between. Per germline, CDR1 MNHNY and CDR2 SVGAGI (reference sequence). The CDR3 contains 16 residues. CDR3 protein: CASSYSIPELSYEQYF. Written as DNA, the CDR3 is TGTGCCAGCAGTTACTCGATCCCGGAGCTCTCCTACGAGCAGTACTTC.

The chain employs TRBV6-5 and TRBJ1-5, with unresolved D. This CDR3 is 13 amino acids long. The V end lost 6 bases, the J end lost 0 bases, and 6 bases lay between the germline ends. The germline CDR1 and CDR2 sequences are MNHEY and SVGAGI. CDR3 sequence: CASRGYSNQPQHF. DNA for the CDR3: TGTGCCAGCAGAGGGTATAGCAATCAGCCCCAGCATTTT.

The chain employs TRBV11-2 and TRBJ2-2; TRBD2 agrees at 15 bases. The V segment lost 5 bases and the J segment 4 bases; nucleotides outside the gene matches: 2. This CDR3 is 16 amino acids long. CDR1 is SGHAT and CDR2 is FQNNGV in the germline V gene. The CDR3 is CASSGLAGGRTGELFF. CDR3 nucleotides: TGTGCCAGCAGCGGACTAGCGGGGGGGCGCACCGGGGAGCTGTTTTTT.

V usage is TRBV2 and J usage is TRBJ2-2; D ambiguous. From germline, CDR1 is SNHLY and CDR2 FYNNEI. CDR3 length: 12 residues. V gave up 6 bases and J gave up 7 bases, with 9 bases separating them. CDR3 in amino acids: CASRKYGGELFF. For the CDR3, the DNA is TGTGCCAGCAGGAAGTACGGCGGGGAGCTGTTTTTT.

This chain joins TRBV5-1 and TRBJ1-1; D call uncertain. The CDR3 spans 15 residues. The germline V and J ends were trimmed by 0 bases and 6 bases, with 15 bases remaining between them. Per the germline V gene, CDR1 is SGHRS and CDR2 is YFSETQ. The CDR3 spells CASSLASAGFAEAFF. The CDR3 region has the DNA TGCGCCAGCAGCTTGGCATCGGCGGGATTCGCTGAAGCTTTCTTT.

The V call is TRBV11-3, the J call TRBJ1-6; 7 nucleotides agree with TRBD1. V lost 1 base, J lost 10 bases, and 7 bases stayed unmatched. The germline CDR1 and CDR2 sequences are SGHNT and YENEEA. The length of the CDR3 is 15 residues. CDR3 region: CASSLAGGSGSPLHF. In DNA, the CDR3 is TGTGCCAGCAGCTTAGCAGGGGGTTCCGGGTCACCCCTCCACTTT.

The V and J genes are TRBV10-2 and TRBJ2-5; TRBD2 might be the D (7 bases). This CDR3 spans 14 amino acids. The V end lost 4 bases, the J end lost 6 bases, and 15 bases lay between the germline ends. In germline, CDR1 is WSHSY, CDR2 SAAADI. The CDR3 is CASSVQGRGQTQYF. The CDR3 region has the DNA TGCGCCAGCAGTGTCCAGGGGAGGGGACAGACCCAGTACTTC.

V usage is TRBV4-2 and J usage is TRBJ1-2, with 8 bases fitting TRBD1. V was pared by 1 base and J by 2 bases, with 0 bases of the junction left unmatched. The germline V gene has CDR1 LGHNA and CDR2 YNFKEQ. The CDR3 consists of 14 residues. The CDR3 loop reads CASSQGDRNYGYTF. The CDR3, as DNA: TGTGCCAGCAGCCAAGGGGACAGGAACTATGGCTACACCTTC.